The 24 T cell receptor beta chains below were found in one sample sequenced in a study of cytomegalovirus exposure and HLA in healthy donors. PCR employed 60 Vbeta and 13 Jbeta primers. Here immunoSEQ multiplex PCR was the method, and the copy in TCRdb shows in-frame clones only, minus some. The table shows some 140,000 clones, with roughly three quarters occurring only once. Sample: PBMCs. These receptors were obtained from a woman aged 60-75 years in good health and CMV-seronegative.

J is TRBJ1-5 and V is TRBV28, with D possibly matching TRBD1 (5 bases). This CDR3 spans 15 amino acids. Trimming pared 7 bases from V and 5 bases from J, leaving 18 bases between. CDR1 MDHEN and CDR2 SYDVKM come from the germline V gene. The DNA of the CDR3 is TGTGCCAGCACCCCCGGCCTGGGGCCAGATCAGCCCCAGCATTTT. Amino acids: CASTPGLGPDQPQHF.

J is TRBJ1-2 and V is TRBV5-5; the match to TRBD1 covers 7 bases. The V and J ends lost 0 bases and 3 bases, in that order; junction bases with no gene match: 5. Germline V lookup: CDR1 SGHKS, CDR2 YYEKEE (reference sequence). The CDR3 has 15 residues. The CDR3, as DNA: TGTGCCAGCAGCTTGGTAGCCAGGGGGGACTATGGCTACACCTTC. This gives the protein CASSLVARGDYGYTF.

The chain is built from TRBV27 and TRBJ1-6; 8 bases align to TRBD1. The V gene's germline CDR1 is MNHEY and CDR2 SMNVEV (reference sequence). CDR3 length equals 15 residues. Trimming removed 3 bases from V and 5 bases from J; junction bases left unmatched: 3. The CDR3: CASSFGQGDNSPLHF. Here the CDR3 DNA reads TGTGCCAGCAGTTTTGGACAGGGCGATAATTCACCCCTCCACTTT.

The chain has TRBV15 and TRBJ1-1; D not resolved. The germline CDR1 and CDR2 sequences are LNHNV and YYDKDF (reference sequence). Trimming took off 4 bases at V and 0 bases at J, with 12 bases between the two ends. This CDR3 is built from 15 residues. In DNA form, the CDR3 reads TGTGCCACCAGCAAACACGCAACCTTGAACACTGAAGCTTTCTTT. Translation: CATSKHATLNTEAFF.

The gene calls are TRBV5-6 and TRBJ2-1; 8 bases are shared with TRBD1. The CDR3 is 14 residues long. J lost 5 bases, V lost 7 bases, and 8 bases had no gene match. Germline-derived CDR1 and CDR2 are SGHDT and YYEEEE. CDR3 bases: TGTGCCAGCCCCGGAGACAGGGGTAACAATGAGCAGTTCTTC. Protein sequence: CASPGDRGNNEQFF. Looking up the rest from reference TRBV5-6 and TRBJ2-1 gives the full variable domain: DAGVTQSPTHLIKTRGQQVTLRCSPKSGHDTVSWYQQALGQGPQFIFQYYEEEERQRGNFPDRFSGHQFPNYSSELNVNALLLGDSALYLCASPGDRGNNEQFFGPGTRLTVL.

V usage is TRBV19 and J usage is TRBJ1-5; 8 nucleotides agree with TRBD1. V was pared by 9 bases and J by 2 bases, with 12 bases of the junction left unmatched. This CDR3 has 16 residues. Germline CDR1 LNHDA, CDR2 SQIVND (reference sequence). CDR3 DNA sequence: TGTGCCAGGCCGGGACAGGCTCTGGGCGGCAATCAGCCCCAGCATTTT. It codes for CARPGQALGGNQPQHF.

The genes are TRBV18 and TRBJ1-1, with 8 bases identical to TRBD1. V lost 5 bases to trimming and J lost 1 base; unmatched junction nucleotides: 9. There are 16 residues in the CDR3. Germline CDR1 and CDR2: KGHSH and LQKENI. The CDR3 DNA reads TGTGCCAGCTCAACTTCAGGGGGCAGCGGGAACACTGAAGCTTTCTTT. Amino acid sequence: CASSTSGGSGNTEAFF. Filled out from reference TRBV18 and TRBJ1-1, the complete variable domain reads NAGVMQNPRHLVRRRGQEARLRCSPMKGHSHVYWYRQLPEEGLKFMVYLQKENIIDESGMPKERFSAEFPKEGPSILRIQQVVRGDSAAYFCASSTSGGSGNTEAFFGQGTRLTVV.

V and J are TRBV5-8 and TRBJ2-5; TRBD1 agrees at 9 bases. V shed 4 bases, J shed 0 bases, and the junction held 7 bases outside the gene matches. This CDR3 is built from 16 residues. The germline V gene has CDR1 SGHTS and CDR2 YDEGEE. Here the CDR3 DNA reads TGTGCCAGCAGCCCCACGACAGGGGGGTACCAAGAGACCCAGTACTTC. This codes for CASSPTTGGYQETQYF.

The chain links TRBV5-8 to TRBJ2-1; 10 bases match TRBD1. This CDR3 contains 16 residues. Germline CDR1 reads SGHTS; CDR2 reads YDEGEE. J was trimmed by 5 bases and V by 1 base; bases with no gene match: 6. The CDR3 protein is CASSLRQGAVDNEQFF. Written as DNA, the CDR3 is TGTGCCAGCAGCTTGCGACAGGGGGCGGTAGACAATGAGCAGTTCTTC.

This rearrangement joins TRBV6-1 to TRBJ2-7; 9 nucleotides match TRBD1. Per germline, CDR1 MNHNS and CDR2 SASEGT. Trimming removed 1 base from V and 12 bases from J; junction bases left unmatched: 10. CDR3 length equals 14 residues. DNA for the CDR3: TGTGCCAGCAGTGAAGAATCGGGACAGGGTATTCTGTACTTC. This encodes CASSEESGQGILYF.

Here the CDR3 DNA reads TGTGCCAGCAGTTTCCGGTCAGCGGGGGGTGGAAATGAGCAGTTCTTC. This translates into CASSFRSAGGGNEQFF. The chain has TRBV27 and TRBJ2-1; 9 nucleotides align to TRBD2. The CDR3 runs to 16 residues. Unmatched junction bases numbered 10, after V lost 3 bases and J lost 7 bases. In germline, CDR1 is MNHEY, CDR2 SMNVEV (reference sequence).

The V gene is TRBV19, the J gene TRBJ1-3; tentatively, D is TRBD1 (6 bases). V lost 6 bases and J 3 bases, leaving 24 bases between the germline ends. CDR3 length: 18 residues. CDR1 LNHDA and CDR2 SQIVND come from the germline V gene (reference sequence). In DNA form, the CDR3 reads TGTGCCAGTAGCACCTCCGGGACATCTAGTTCTCTTGGAAACACCATATATTTT. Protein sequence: CASSTSGTSSSLGNTIYF. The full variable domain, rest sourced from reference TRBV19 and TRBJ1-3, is DGGITQSPKYLFRKEGQNVTLSCEQNLNHDAMYWYRQDPGQGLRLIYYSQIVNDFQKGDIAEGYSVSREKKESFPLTVTSAQKNPTAFYLCASSTSGTSSSLGNTIYFGEGSWLTVV.

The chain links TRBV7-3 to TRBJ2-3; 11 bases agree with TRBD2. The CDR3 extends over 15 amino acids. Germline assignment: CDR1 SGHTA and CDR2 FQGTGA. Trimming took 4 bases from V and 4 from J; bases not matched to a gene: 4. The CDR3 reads CASSYTSGGADTQYF. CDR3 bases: TGTGCCAGCAGCTACACTAGCGGGGGAGCAGATACGCAGTATTTT.

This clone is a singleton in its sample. CDR3 sequence: CASSHGTGLYTNYGYTF. CDR3 in DNA: TGTGCCAGCAGCCACGGGACAGGGCTATACACTAACTATGGCTACACCTTC. The V call is TRBV28, the J call TRBJ1-2; TRBD1 aligns across 9 bases. The CDR3 contains 17 residues. Germline V gene sequence: CDR1 MDHEN, CDR2 SYDVKM. V trimming: 6 bases; J trimming: 0 bases; junction bases outside the gene matches: 11.

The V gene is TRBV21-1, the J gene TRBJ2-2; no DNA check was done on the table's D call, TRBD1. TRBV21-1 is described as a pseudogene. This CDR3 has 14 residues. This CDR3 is CASSTGIYTGELFF. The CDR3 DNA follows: TGTGCCAGCAGCACAGGCATCTACACCGGGGAGCTGTTTTTT.

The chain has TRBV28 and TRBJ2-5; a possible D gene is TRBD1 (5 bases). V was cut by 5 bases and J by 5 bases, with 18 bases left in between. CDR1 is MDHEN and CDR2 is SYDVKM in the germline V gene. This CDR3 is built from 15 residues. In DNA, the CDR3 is TGTGCCAGCAGTCGTGCCAGGGCGAGAGCGGAGACCCAGTACTTC. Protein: CASSRARARAETQYF.

For the CDR3, the DNA is TGTGCCAGCAGCATTAGCGGGCACACAGATACGCAGTATTTT. Translating it yields CASSISGHTDTQYF. J is TRBJ2-3 and V is TRBV6-5, with 7 bases that match TRBD2. The germline CDR1 and CDR2 sequences are MNHEY and SVGAGI. J gave up 2 bases and V 6 bases, and 5 bases lay outside the gene matches. This CDR3 is built from 14 residues.

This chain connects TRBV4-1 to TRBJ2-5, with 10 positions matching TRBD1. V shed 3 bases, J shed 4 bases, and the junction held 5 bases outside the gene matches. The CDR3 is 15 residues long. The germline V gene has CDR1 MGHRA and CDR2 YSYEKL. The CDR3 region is CASSHSGQGGETQYF. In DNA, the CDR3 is TGCGCCAGCAGCCATTCAGGACAGGGGGGAGAGACCCAGTACTTC.

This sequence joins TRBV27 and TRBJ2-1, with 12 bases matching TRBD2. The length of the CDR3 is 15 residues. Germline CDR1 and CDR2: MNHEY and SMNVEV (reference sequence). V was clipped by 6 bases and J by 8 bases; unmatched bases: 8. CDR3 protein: CASRDRTSGIYEQFF. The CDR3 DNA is TGTGCCAGCAGGGATAGGACTAGCGGGATATATGAGCAGTTCTTC.

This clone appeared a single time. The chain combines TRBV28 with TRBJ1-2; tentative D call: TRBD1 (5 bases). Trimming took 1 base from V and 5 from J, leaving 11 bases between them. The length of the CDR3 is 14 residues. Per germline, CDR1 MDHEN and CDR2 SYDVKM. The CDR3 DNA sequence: TGTGCCAGCAGTTTATCCAGGGCTGGATATGGCTACACCTTC. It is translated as CASSLSRAGYGYTF.

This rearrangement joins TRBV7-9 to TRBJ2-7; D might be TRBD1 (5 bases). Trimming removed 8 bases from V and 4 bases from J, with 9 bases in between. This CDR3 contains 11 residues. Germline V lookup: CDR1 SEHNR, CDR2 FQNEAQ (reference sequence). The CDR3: CASANRYEQYF. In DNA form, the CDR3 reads TGTGCCAGCGCAAACAGGTACGAGCAGTACTTC. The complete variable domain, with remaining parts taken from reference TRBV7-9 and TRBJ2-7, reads DTGVSQNPRHKITKRGQNVTFRCDPISEHNRLYWYRQTLGQGPEFLTYFQNEAQLEKSRLLSDRFSAERPKGSFSTLEIQRTEQGDSAMYLCASANRYEQYFGPGTRLTVT.

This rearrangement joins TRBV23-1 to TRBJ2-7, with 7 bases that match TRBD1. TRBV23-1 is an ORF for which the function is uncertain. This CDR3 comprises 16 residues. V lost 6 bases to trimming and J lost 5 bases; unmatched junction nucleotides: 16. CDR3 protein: CASRPGRDRVRHEQYF. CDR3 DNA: TGCGCCAGCAGACCCGGTCGAGACAGGGTACGCCACGAGCAGTACTTC.

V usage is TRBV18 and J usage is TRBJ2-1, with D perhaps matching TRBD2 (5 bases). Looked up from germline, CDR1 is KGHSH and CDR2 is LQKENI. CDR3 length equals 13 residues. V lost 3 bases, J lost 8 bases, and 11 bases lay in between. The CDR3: CASSPTSIHEQFF. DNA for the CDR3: TGTGCCAGCTCACCTACTAGTATCCATGAGCAGTTCTTC.

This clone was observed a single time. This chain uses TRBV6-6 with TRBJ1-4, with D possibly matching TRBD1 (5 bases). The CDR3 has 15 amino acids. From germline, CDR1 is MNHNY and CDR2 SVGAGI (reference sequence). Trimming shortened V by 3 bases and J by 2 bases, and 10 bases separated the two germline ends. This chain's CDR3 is CASSYSRATNEKLFF. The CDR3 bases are TGTGCCAGCAGTTATTCCAGGGCGACTAATGAAAAACTGTTTTTT.